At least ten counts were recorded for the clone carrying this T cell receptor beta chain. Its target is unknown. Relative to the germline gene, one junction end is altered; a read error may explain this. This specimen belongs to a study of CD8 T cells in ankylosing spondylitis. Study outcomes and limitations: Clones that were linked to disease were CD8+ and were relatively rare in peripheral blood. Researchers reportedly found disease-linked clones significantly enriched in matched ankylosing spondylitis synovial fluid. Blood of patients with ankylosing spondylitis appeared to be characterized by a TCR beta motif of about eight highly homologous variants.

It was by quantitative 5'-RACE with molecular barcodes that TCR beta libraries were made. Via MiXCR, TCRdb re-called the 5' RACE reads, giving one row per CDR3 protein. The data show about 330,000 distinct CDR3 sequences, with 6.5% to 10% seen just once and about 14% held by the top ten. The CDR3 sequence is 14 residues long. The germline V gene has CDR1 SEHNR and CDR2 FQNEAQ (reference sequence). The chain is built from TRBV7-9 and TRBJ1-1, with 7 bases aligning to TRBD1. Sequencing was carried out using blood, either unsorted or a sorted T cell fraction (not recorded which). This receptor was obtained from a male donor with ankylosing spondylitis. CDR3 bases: TGTTCCAGCAGCTTAACAGGGGCAAGCACTGAAGCTTTCTTT. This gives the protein CSSSLTGASTEAFF.